This T cell receptor (beta chain) was observed in a study of T cells in Graves' hyperthyroidism and ophthalmopathy. Clinical Activity Scores of at least 3, NOSPECS grades of at least 4 and durations under 3 months characterized ophthalmopathy patients. Fresh 10 ml peripheral blood yielded PBMCs. The V and J ends lost 5 bases and 1 base respectively, with 14 bases between them. Germline CDR1 and CDR2: SNHLY and FYNNEI. The CDR3 consists of 15 residues. RNA transcripts gave rise to amplified TCR beta CDR3 regions. Primed by the HTBI set, a first-round RT-PCR was run on the TCR CDR3. Each CDR3 protein is one row after TCRdb ran MiXCR on the multiplex PCR reads. In the table there are about 600,000 distinct CDR3 sequences, 16% of which are singletons. This clonotype has ten or more counts.

The TCR was taken from a woman aged 40 to 50 with Graves' ophthalmopathy. The rearrangement joins TRBV2 to TRBJ1-2; possible D gene TRBD1, 5 bases. What was sequenced was blood. CDR3 DNA: TGTGCCAGCAGTCCCGGGACCGGGAATAACTATGGCTACACCTTC. Amino acids: CASSPGTGNNYGYTF. Based on the CDR3 plus reference TRBV2 and TRBJ1-2, the full variable domain is EPEVTQTPSHQVTQMGQEVILRCVPISNHLYFYWYRQILGQKVEFLVSFYNNEISEKSEIFDDQFSVERPDGSNFTLKIRSTKLEDSAMYFCASSPGTGNNYGYTFGSGTRLTVV.